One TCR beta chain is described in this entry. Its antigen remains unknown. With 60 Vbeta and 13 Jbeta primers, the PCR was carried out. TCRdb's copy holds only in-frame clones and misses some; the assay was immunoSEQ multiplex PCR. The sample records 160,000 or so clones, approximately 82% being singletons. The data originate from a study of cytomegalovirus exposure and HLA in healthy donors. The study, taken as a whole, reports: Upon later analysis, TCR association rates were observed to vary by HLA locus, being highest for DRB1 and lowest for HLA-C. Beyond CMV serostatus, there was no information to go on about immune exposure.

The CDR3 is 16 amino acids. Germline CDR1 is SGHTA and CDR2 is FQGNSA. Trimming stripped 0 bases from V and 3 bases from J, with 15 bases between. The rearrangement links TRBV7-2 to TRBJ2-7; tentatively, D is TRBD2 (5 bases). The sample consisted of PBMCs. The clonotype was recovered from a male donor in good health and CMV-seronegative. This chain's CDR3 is CASSLAYRKADYEQYF. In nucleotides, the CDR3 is TGTGCCAGCAGCTTAGCTTACCGGAAAGCGGACTACGAGCAGTACTTC.